These 28 T cell receptor beta chains were sequenced from one sample in a study of blood T cell repertoires in COVID-19. Profiling relied on immunoSEQ multiplex PCR, and the TCRdb table lists in-frame clones only, not all of them. Of under 200,000 clones detected, approximately 86% appear once; the ten largest clones hold roughly 20%. The specimen was PBMCs or T cells enriched from blood (not recorded which). The source of these receptors is a man between 60 and 75 years old who had recovered from COVID-19.

The rearrangement links TRBV6-5 to TRBJ2-7; 7 bases match TRBD1. This CDR3 contains 14 residues. V was pared by 5 bases and J by 2 bases, with 6 bases of the junction left unmatched. CDR1 is MNHEY and CDR2 is SVGAGI in the germline V gene. This CDR3 is CASSTPGQTYEQYF. CDR3 DNA sequence: TGTGCCAGCAGTACACCGGGACAGACCTACGAGCAGTACTTC.

The rearrangement joins TRBV6-4 to TRBJ2-3, with TRBD1 as a possible D gene (5 bases). The CDR3 runs 15 residues. CDR1 MRHNA and CDR2 SNTAGT come from the germline V gene. Trimming took 0 bases from V and 0 from J, leaving 7 bases between them. The CDR3, as DNA: TGTGCCAGCAGTGACTCGGGGCAGAGCACAGATACGCAGTATTTT. As protein: CASSDSGQSTDTQYF.

V is TRBV2 and J is TRBJ1-6, with 9 bases identical to TRBD1. The V gene end was trimmed by 6 bases and the J gene end by 5 bases; junction bases not matched to a gene: 2. The germline V gene encodes CDR1 SNHLY and CDR2 FYNNEI. The CDR3 is made up of 14 amino acids. DNA for the CDR3: TGTGCCAGCAGGAGACAGGGGGATAATTCACCCCTCCACTTT. Its protein is CASRRQGDNSPLHF.

V gene TRBV7-9 combines with J gene TRBJ1-1; 11 bases align to TRBD1. Germline CDR1 is SEHNR and CDR2 is FQNEAQ (reference sequence). J was trimmed by 10 bases and V by 5 bases; bases with no gene match: 12. The CDR3 spans 15 residues. The chain's CDR3 is CASSLNRDRGDVAFF. For the CDR3, the DNA is TGTGCCAGCAGCCTAAATCGGGACAGGGGGGACGTAGCTTTCTTT.

The rearrangement joins TRBV28 to TRBJ2-3; 8 bases match TRBD1. The CDR3 covers 16 residues. With V trimmed by 7 bases and J by 0 bases, 9 bases remained unmatched. The germline gives CDR1 MDHEN, CDR2 SYDVKM. CDR3 loop: CASNFRTGRSTDTQYF. The CDR3 nucleotides read TGTGCCAGCAATTTTAGGACAGGGAGAAGCACAGATACGCAGTATTTT.

This clone was observed a handful of times. The chain couples TRBV3-1 (or the pseudogene TRBV3-2) to TRBJ2-5, with 10 positions matching TRBD2. This CDR3 comprises 18 residues. J gave up 6 bases and V 0 bases, and 13 bases lay outside the gene matches. Germline lookup yields CDR1 LGHDT and CDR2 YNNKEL (reference sequence). CDR3 amino acids: CASSQDLAGAKSGKTQYF. DNA of the CDR3: TGTGCCAGCAGCCAAGATCTAGCGGGGGCAAAGTCGGGGAAGACCCAGTACTTC.

The V gene is TRBV28, the J gene TRBJ2-6, with D unclear. The CDR3 covers 15 residues. Trimming left V 1 base short and J 2 bases short, with 6 bases between. The germline V gene has CDR1 MDHEN and CDR2 SYDVKM. CDR3 DNA sequence: TGTGCCAGCAGTTTATTAGCAGCTGGGGCCAACGTCCTGACTTTC. Its protein product is CASSLLAAGANVLTF. The full variable domain, completed using reference TRBV28 and TRBJ2-6, is DVKVTQSSRYLVKRTGEKVFLECVQDMDHENMFWYRQDPGLGLRLIYFSYDVKMKEKGDIPEGYSVSREKKERFSLILESASTNQTSMYLCASSLLAAGANVLTFGAGSRLTVL.

The rearrangement links TRBV3-1 (or the pseudogene TRBV3-2) to TRBJ2-2; TRBD2 might be the D (5 bases). The CDR3 covers 15 residues. The V gene's germline CDR1 is LGHDT and CDR2 YNNKEL (reference sequence). V was shortened by 5 bases and J by 4 bases, with 14 bases between the two germline ends. This chain's CDR3 is CASSARGASTGELFF. For the CDR3, the DNA is TGTGCCAGCAGCGCACGGGGAGCCTCCACCGGGGAGCTGTTTTTT.

The count of this clone is one. The chain couples TRBV3-1 (or the pseudogene TRBV3-2) to TRBJ1-4, with no clear D. The CDR3 covers 12 residues. The germline V and J ends were trimmed by 1 base and 7 bases, with 4 bases remaining between them. Germline V gene lookup returns CDR1 LGHDT and CDR2 YNNKEL (reference sequence). The chain's CDR3 is CASSQGAEKLFF. The DNA of the CDR3 is TGTGCCAGCAGCCAAGGGGCTGAAAAACTGTTTTTT.

This clone was found a few times. The chain joins TRBV6-1 to TRBJ1-6; the D gene is possibly TRBD1 (6 bases). V was cut by 1 base and J by 6 bases, with 10 bases left in between. The CDR3 spans 15 residues. CDR1 and CDR2 from the germline V gene are MNHNS and SASEGT. The DNA for the CDR3 is TGTGCCAGCAGTGAAGGTAAAGGGGGTAATTCACCCCTCCACTTT. It codes for CASSEGKGGNSPLHF.

The chain employs TRBV2 and TRBJ2-7, with a weak D call TRBD2 (5 bases). CDR1 and CDR2 from the germline V gene are SNHLY and FYNNEI. This CDR3 has 15 residues. V lost 2 bases and J 0 bases, leaving 11 bases between the germline ends. CDR3 residues: CASSETSGSSYEQYF. In nucleotides, the CDR3 is TGTGCCAGCAGTGAAACCAGCGGTAGCTCCTACGAGCAGTACTTC.

The chain employs TRBV11-2 and TRBJ2-7, with TRBD1 matching over 11 bases. This CDR3 has 18 residues. The germline V gene encodes CDR1 SGHAT and CDR2 FQNNGV. Losses at the gene ends were 2 bases for V and 3 bases for J; bases not matched to a gene: 12. In nucleotides, the CDR3 is TGTGCCAGCAGCTTAATAGGTCGGGACAGGGGGAAGAGCTACGAGCAGTACTTC. Amino acid sequence: CASSLIGRDRGKSYEQYF. The full variable domain, in which reference TRBV11-2 and TRBJ2-7 provide the parts outside the CDR3, is EAGVAQSPRYKIIEKRQSVAFWCNPISGHATLYWYQQILGQGPKLLIQFQNNGVVDDSQLPKDRFSAERLKGVDSTLKIQPAKLEDSAVYLCASSLIGRDRGKSYEQYFGPGTRLTVT.

This clone was observed a handful of times. V and J are TRBV28 and TRBJ1-4, with D possibly TRBD1 on 6 matching bases. Germline V lookup: CDR1 MDHEN, CDR2 SYDVKM. The length of the CDR3 is 15 residues. V lost 3 bases and J lost 3, with 11 bases in between. CDR3 DNA: TGTGCCAGCAGTTTTTTACAGGGCTCTAATGAAAAACTGTTTTTT. Translating it yields CASSFLQGSNEKLFF.

The chain is built from TRBV7-2 and TRBJ2-3, with 7 bases matching TRBD2. V dropped 5 bases and J dropped 0; count of bases not matched to a gene: 11. The CDR3 covers 17 residues. Germline V gene data show CDR1 as SGHTA and CDR2 as FQGNSA. The DNA for the CDR3 is TGTGCCAGCAGCCGTACTGGGAAAGCGGGGAGCACAGATACGCAGTATTTT. Translating gives CASSRTGKAGSTDTQYF.

CDR3 bases: TGTGCCTGGAGTGTACGGGTGGCAGGGAGGCAGACAGATACGCAGTATTTT. Its protein product is CAWSVRVAGRQTDTQYF. The chain employs TRBV30 and TRBJ2-3; TRBD2 might be the D (6 bases). V lost 0 bases, J lost 3 bases, and 19 bases lay in between. The CDR3 is made up of 17 amino acids. Germline values: CDR1 GTSNPN, CDR2 SVGIG (reference sequence).

This clone was found once. This rearrangement joins TRBV14 to TRBJ1-6; D gene uncertain. Trimming left V 4 bases short and J 7 bases short, with 11 bases between. Germline V lookup: CDR1 SGHDN, CDR2 FVKESK. This CDR3 has 14 residues. For the CDR3, the DNA is TGTGCCAGCAGCCCTAATCCCGCCAATTCACCCCTCCACTTT. Amino acids: CASSPNPANSPLHF.

The chain links TRBV7-3 to TRBJ2-3; tentative D call: TRBD1 (6 bases). V was pared by 5 bases and J by 4 bases, with 19 bases between. The CDR3 contains 16 residues. Germline loops: CDR1 SGHTA, CDR2 FQGTGA. The CDR3 DNA sequence: TGTGCCAGCAGCCCCCAGGGGACGTCTTTAGCAGATACGCAGTATTTT. Protein sequence: CASSPQGTSLADTQYF.

This clone was counted once. This rearrangement joins TRBV9 to TRBJ2-7; a weak D match, TRBD2 (5 bases). This CDR3 is built from 17 residues. From germline, CDR1 is SGDLS and CDR2 YYNGEE. Between the trimmed V and J ends, which lost 0 bases and 12 bases, there was a span of 28 bases. The CDR3 protein is CASSVGVRTPYFNGLYF. CDR3 coding DNA: TGTGCCAGCAGCGTAGGGGTGAGGACTCCGTATTTCAACGGGCTGTACTTC.

This chain links TRBV28 with TRBJ1-5; TRBD1 agrees at 7 bases. The CDR3 loop spans 14 amino acids. Germline lookup yields CDR1 MDHEN and CDR2 SYDVKM. V shed 7 bases, J shed 7 bases, and the junction held 10 bases outside the gene matches. CDR3 nucleotides: TGTGCCAGCACTTACGACAGGGTCCCGCAGCCCCAGCATTTT. Amino acids: CASTYDRVPQPQHF.

This chain links TRBV5-1 with TRBJ2-7; D is unresolved. CDR3 size: 12 residues. With 2 bases removed from V and 6 bases from J, the gap between germline ends came to 9 bases. From germline, CDR1 is SGHRS and CDR2 YFSETQ. The CDR3 DNA is TGCGCCAGCAGCTTATCCCAATCCGAGCAGTACTTC. This sequence encodes CASSLSQSEQYF.

This chain links TRBV29-1 with TRBJ2-7; TRBD1 might be the D (5 bases). This CDR3 comprises 18 residues. Trimming took off 5 bases at V and 2 bases at J, with 28 bases between the two ends. The germline V gene has CDR1 SQVTM and CDR2 ANQGSEA. DNA for the CDR3: TGCAGCGTTATTGGTTGGTCCGCGAGGCACAGGAAAACCTACGAGCAGTACTTC. It specifies CSVIGWSARHRKTYEQYF.

V gene TRBV11-1 combines with J gene TRBJ1-6, with D possibly being TRBD1 (5 bases). The germline CDR1 and CDR2 sequences are SGHAT and FQDESV (reference sequence). The CDR3 length is 13 residues. V lost 5 bases to trimming and J lost 13 bases, with 15 bases between them. Written as DNA, the CDR3 is TGTGCCAGCAGCCCGCGGACAAGGCCGCCCCTCCACTTT. Translated: CASSPRTRPPLHF. The entire variable domain, with the rest obtained from reference TRBV11-1 and TRBJ1-6, is as follows: EAEVAQSPRYKITEKSQAVAFWCDPISGHATLYWYRQILGQGPELLVQFQDESVVDDSQLPKDRFSAERLKGVDSTLKIQPAELGDSAMYLCASSPRTRPPLHFGNGTRLTVT.

The chain combines TRBV19 with TRBJ2-7; no definite D call. The CDR3 is made up of 15 amino acids. V was pared by 4 bases and J by 0 bases, with 13 bases between. The V gene's germline CDR1 is LNHDA and CDR2 SQIVND (reference sequence). This CDR3 reads CASSRQPSRSYEQYF. CDR3 DNA: TGTGCCAGTAGTAGACAACCTTCCCGCTCCTACGAGCAGTACTTC.

The rearrangement uses TRBV3-1 (or the pseudogene TRBV3-2) and TRBJ1-6; D remains unclear. The germline V and J ends were trimmed by 4 bases and 8 bases, with 15 bases remaining between them. Germline V lookup: CDR1 LGHDT, CDR2 YNNKEL (reference sequence). The CDR3 length is 15 residues. CDR3 sequence (DNA): TGTGCCAGCAGCCTTCCGGGTCCTAATGATTCACCCCTCCACTTT. Residues: CASSLPGPNDSPLHF.

The chain carries TRBV2 and TRBJ1-1; TRBD1 agrees at 8 bases. Germline CDR1 and CDR2: SNHLY and FYNNEI. There are 14 residues in the CDR3. V lost 3 bases, J lost 4 bases, and 4 bases stayed unmatched. CDR3 sequence (DNA): TGTGCCAGCAGTGACCGGGACAGGAGCACTGAAGCTTTCTTT. This sequence encodes CASSDRDRSTEAFF.

The genes are TRBV2 and TRBJ1-5, with 7 bases matching TRBD1. CDR1 and CDR2 (germline): SNHLY, FYNNEI. V lost 6 bases to trimming and J lost 3 bases; unmatched junction nucleotides: 8. This CDR3 comprises 15 residues. CDR3 in DNA: TGTGCCAGCAGGGGACAGACAGTGCCCAATCAGCCCCAGCATTTT. Its protein product is CASRGQTVPNQPQHF.

This chain connects TRBV2 to TRBJ1-1; perhaps TRBD1 as D (6 bases). Trimming cost V 6 bases and J 1 base, with 12 bases left between them. The CDR3 is 14 amino acids. Germline V gives CDR1 SNHLY, CDR2 FYNNEI. The chain's CDR3 is CASRTRGGNTEAFF. The CDR3, as DNA: TGTGCCAGCAGAACTCGAGGGGGGAACACTGAAGCTTTCTTT.

The chain combines TRBV7-6 with TRBJ2-2, with a tentative D call TRBD2 (6 bases). The germline gives CDR1 SGHVS, CDR2 FNYEAQ. The CDR3 runs 14 residues. Trimming took off 1 base at V and 5 bases at J, with 8 bases between the two ends. The DNA for the CDR3 is TGTGCCAGCAGCTTAGGCGGGGTAACCGGGGAGCTGTTTTTT. Amino acid sequence: CASSLGGVTGELFF. Together with reference TRBV7-6 and TRBJ2-2, the CDR3 gives the full variable domain: GAGVSQSPRYKVTKRGQDVALRCDPISGHVSLYWYRQALGQGPEFLTYFNYEAQQDKSGLPNDRFSAERPEGSISTLTIQRTEQRDSAMYRCASSLGGVTGELFFGEGSRLTVL.